These T cell receptor delta chains were read from a single sample in a study of Vδ1+ human thymocytes. TCRdb called clones anew from the multiplex PCR reads with CATT. The sample yields 50,000 to 75,000 delta-chain clones, less than 15% seen once. What was sequenced was Vdelta1+ gamma-delta thymocytes from the thymus. All receptors derive from a girl less than two years old who had congenital heart surgery. Both conserved end residues are part of each CDR3. A D gene is named only where the DNA matches it firmly. Rows give clone size only sometimes, using once, few, many, or a class for an expanded clone.

j_gene | v_gene | d_gene | abundance | CDR3aa | CDR3nt
TRDJ1 | TRDV1 | - | few | CALGERRKLIF | TGTGCTCTTGGGGAACGGCGTAAACTCATCTTT
TRDJ1 | TRDV1 | TRDD3 | - | CALGERMGDDQGKLIF | TGTGCTCTTGGGGAACGTATGGGGGATGACCAGGGTAAACTCATCTTT
TRDJ1 | TRDV2 | - | - | CACAEGSMVHNTDKLIF | TGTGCCTGTGCGGAGGGTAGTATGGTACACAACACCGATAAACTCATCTTT
TRDJ1 | TRDV1 | - | - | CALGERLGAPHTDKLIF | TGTGCTCTTGGGGAACGGTTGGGGGCACCACACACCGATAAACTCATCTTT
TRDJ1 | TRDV1 | - | few | CALGESGSPLVRRLKLLRNDKLIF | TGTGCTCTTGGGGAATCCGGGTCCCCCCTCGTACGGAGACTCAAACTTCTACGGAACGATAAACTCATCTTT
TRDJ1 | TRDV1 | TRDD3 | - | CALGGFPYWGIAIEYTDKLIF | TGTGCTCTTGGGGGGTTTCCTTACTGGGGGATAGCTATAGAGTACACCGATAAACTCATCTTT
TRDJ1 | TRDV1 | TRDD3 | - | CALGDHISPCSTGGCFVFTDKLIF | TGTGCTCTTGGGGACCACATTTCTCCATGCAGCACTGGGGGATGTTTTGTATTCACCGATAAACTCATCTTT
TRDJ1 | TRDV1 | - | few | CALGERLLHTDKLIF | TGTGCTCTTGGGGAACGTCTCCTACACACCGATAAACTCATCTTT
TRDJ1 | TRDV1 | TRDD3 | few | CALGEPDATGTLLGDTDPPAYTDKLIF | TGTGCTCTTGGGGAACCCGACGCTACGGGCACATTACTGGGGGATACGGATCCCCCCGCGTACACCGATAAACTCATCTTT
TRDJ1 | TRDV1 | TRDD3 | few | CALGESGRETWGSSYTDKLIF | TGTGCTCTTGGGGAAAGCGGTCGTGAAACCTGGGGGTCCTCATACACCGATAAACTCATCTTT
TRDJ1 | TRDV1 | TRDD3 | few | CALGLFMEVVSGGYQYTDKLIF | TGTGCTCTTGGGCTATTTATGGAGGTCGTCTCTGGGGGATATCAGTACACCGATAAACTCATCTTT
TRDJ1 | TRDV1 | - | - | CALGGRPSYGRGDSRIAPPLYTDKLIF | TGTGCTCTTGGGGGTCGGCCTTCCTACGGACGGGGGGATAGTAGGATAGCTCCACCGTTGTACACCGATAAACTCATCTTT
TRDJ1 | TRDV2 | - | few | CACDLGAKLIF | TGTGCCTGTGACCTAGGGGCTAAACTCATCTTT
TRDJ1 | TRDV2 | TRDD3 | - | CACPDGPDDWGVKLIF | TGTGCCTGTCCCGATGGTCCCGACGACTGGGGGGTCAAACTCATCTTT
TRDJ1 | TRDV1 | TRDD3 | - | CALGEPHWGIRADKLIF | TGTGCTCTTGGGGAACCCCACTGGGGGATACGAGCCGATAAACTCATCTTT
TRDJ1 | TRDV1 | TRDD3 | - | CALGNRGGGIQPDKLIF | TGTGCTCTTGGGAACCGGGGGGGCGGGATACAACCCGATAAACTCATCTTT
TRDJ1 | TRDV1 | TRDD3 | - | CALGERSYEVGDTSYTDKLIF | TGTGCTCTTGGGGAGAGGTCCTACGAGGTGGGGGATACCTCGTACACCGATAAACTCATCTTT
TRDJ1 | TRDV1 | TRDD3 | few | CALGELAPLGDTWDKLIF | TGTGCTCTTGGGGAACTCGCCCCACTGGGGGATACATGGGATAAACTCATCTTT
TRDJ1 | TRDV1 | - | few | CALGELVAFKTKYTDKLIF | TGTGCTCTTGGGGAACTAGTTGCCTTTAAAACTAAGTACACCGATAAACTCATCTTT
TRDJ1 | TRDV1 | - | - | CALGDYKVGIDKLIF | TGTGCTCTTGGGGATTATAAGGTGGGGATCGATAAACTCATCTTT
TRDJ1 | TRDV2 | - | many | CACDTPFPPGTDKLIF | TGTGCCTGTGACACCCCCTTTCCCCCGGGTACCGATAAACTCATCTTT
TRDJ1 | TRDV1 | TRDD3 | few | CALGGPGRTLGDTDTDKLIF | TGTGCTCTTGGGGGACCCGGGAGGACTTTGGGGGATACTGACACCGATAAACTCATCTTT
TRDJ1 | TRDV1 | - | few | CALGERTSKLGALYTDKLIF | TGTGCTCTTGGGGAAAGGACCTCGAAGTTGGGGGCCCTGTACACCGATAAACTCATCTTT
TRDJ1 | TRDV1 | - | - | CALGEQPQEFGPRTASDKLIF | TGTGCTCTTGGGGAACAACCCCAGGAGTTCGGGCCCCGTACTGCAAGCGATAAACTCATCTTT
TRDJ1 | TRDV1 | TRDD3 | once | CALGEDSLRGIRLRGDKLIF | TGTGCTCTTGGGGAAGACAGTTTAAGAGGGATACGCCTCAGGGGCGATAAACTCATCTTT
TRDJ1 | TRDV1 | TRDD3 | few | CALGETGGTGGSTDKLIF | TGTGCTCTTGGGGAAACGGGCGGTACTGGGGGATCTACCGATAAACTCATCTTT
TRDJ1 | TRDV1 | TRDD3 | few | CALGENRMYWGTTDKLIF | TGTGCTCTTGGGGAAAATCGGATGTACTGGGGGACCACCGATAAACTCATCTTT
TRDJ1 | TRDV1 | TRDD2 | - | CALGVTGLPINKLIF | TGTGCTCTTGGGGTCACAGGCCTTCCTATCAATAAACTCATCTTT
TRDJ1 | TRDV1 | TRDD3 | few | CALGELVRLAGDLTHTDKLIF | TGTGCTCTTGGGGAACTAGTTAGACTAGCGGGGGATCTTACGCACACCGATAAACTCATCTTT
TRDJ1 | TRDV1 | - | - | CALGELAPTEGLGSDKLIF | TGTGCTCTTGGGGAACTAGCCCCTACTGAGGGCCTGGGGAGCGATAAACTCATCTTT
TRDJ1 | TRAV29/DV5 | TRDD3 | few | CAANFPTTGADKLIF | TGTGCAGCAAATTTTCCCACCACTGGGGCCGATAAACTCATCTTT
TRDJ1 | TRDV1 | TRDD3 | - | CALGESPSYWGMQSVPDKLIF | TGTGCTCTTGGGGAAAGTCCTTCGTACTGGGGGATGCAGTCGGTTCCCGATAAACTCATCTTT
TRDJ1 | TRDV1 | TRDD3 | few | CALGELVAILPMGDTLKLIF | TGTGCTCTTGGGGAACTAGTGGCCATCCTCCCTATGGGGGATACCCTTAAACTCATCTTT
TRDJ1 | TRAV29/DV5 | TRDD3 | - | CAASAVPLGGYPDKLIF | TGTGCAGCAAGCGCGGTCCCCCTAGGGGGATACCCCGATAAACTCATCTTT
TRDJ1 | TRDV1 | TRDD3 | few | CALGELPWGIGVYTDKLIF | TGTGCTCTTGGGGAACTTCCCTGGGGGATAGGAGTGTACACCGATAAACTCATCTTT
TRDJ1 | TRDV1 | TRDD3 | - | CALGELVFGDMPDKLIF | TGTGCTCTTGGGGAACTAGTGTTCGGGGATATGCCGGATAAACTCATCTTT
TRDJ1 | TRDV1 | TRDD3 | - | CALGELARTGGYHKLIF | TGTGCTCTTGGGGAACTAGCGCGGACTGGGGGATACCATAAACTCATCTTT